The 11 T cell receptor beta chains below come from one sample, sequenced in a study of a mutant IDH1 vaccine in newly diagnosed glioma. Sequencing was performed with immunoSEQ multiplex PCR; in TCRdb, only in-frame clones are kept and a portion is missing. Seen here are tens of thousands of clones, 65% to 80% observed once, and the top ten hold 5.3%. Indicated time point: week 23, last vaccination. Every vaccine dose comprised 300 ug of mutant IDH1 20-mer peptide plus topical imiquimod. The antigens for these receptors are not known. The material sequenced was PBMCs, taken from a glioma patient whose treatment included an IDH1 peptide vaccine. The origin of the receptors is a man aged 45 to 65 with glioma.

The rearrangement joins TRBV14 to TRBJ2-2; 13 bases line up with TRBD2. The germline gives CDR1 SGHDN, CDR2 FVKESK. CDR3 length equals 19 residues. With 4 bases clipped from V and 1 base from J, the junction kept 9 bases outside the gene matches. DNA for the CDR3: TGTGCCAGCAGCCCCCTCGGACTAGCGGGGGTCAGGAACACCGGGGAGCTGTTTTTT. The encoded protein is CASSPLGLAGVRNTGELFF.

This rearrangement joins TRBV5-1 to TRBJ1-2; D remains unclear. The CDR3 loop spans 15 amino acids. Trimming cost V 0 bases and J 5 bases, with 14 bases left between them. CDR1 and CDR2 (germline): SGHRS, YFSETQ. In nucleotides, the CDR3 is TGCGCCAGCAGCTTGGCTGGGGAGTCCCCTTATGGCTACACCTTC. This translates into CASSLAGESPYGYTF. Full variable domain (remainder filled in from reference TRBV5-1 and TRBJ1-2): KAGVTQTPRYLIKTRGQQVTLSCSPISGHRSVSWYQQTPGQGLQFLFEYFSETQRNKGNFPGRFSGRQFSNSRSEMNVSTLELGDSALYLCASSLAGESPYGYTFGSGTRLTVV.

Written as DNA, the CDR3 is TGTGCCTGGACCCATATGGGGAGAGGAAACACCATATATTTT. It is translated as CAWTHMGRGNTIYF. The chain recombines TRBV30 with TRBJ1-3; no reliable D call. The CDR3 contains 14 residues. In germline, CDR1 is GTSNPN, CDR2 SVGIG (reference sequence). The V end lost 4 bases, the J end lost 4 bases, and 14 bases lay between the germline ends.

This clone was seen once. The V gene is TRBV5-4, the J gene TRBJ1-3; no definite D call. The germline CDR1 and CDR2 sequences are SGHNT and YYREEE (reference sequence). The V end lost 0 bases, the J end lost 4 bases, and 11 bases lay between the germline ends. The CDR3 spans 15 residues. CDR3 loop: CASSLGSHRGNTIYF. Written as DNA, the CDR3 is TGTGCCAGCAGCTTGGGCTCACATAGGGGAAACACCATATATTTT.

This chain connects TRBV7-8 to TRBJ1-4, with D tentatively TRBD1 (6 bases). The CDR3 has 15 residues. Trimming removed 2 bases at V and 6 bases at J, with 13 bases between. CDR1 SGHVS and CDR2 FQNEAQ come from the germline V gene. The CDR3 nucleotides read TGTGCCAGCAGCTTAAAAACAGGGATACATGAAAAACTGTTTTTT. Translation gives CASSLKTGIHEKLFF.

The chain combines TRBV6-5 with TRBJ1-1, with 9 bases that match TRBD1. J was trimmed by 6 bases and V by 6 bases; bases with no gene match: 8. The CDR3 runs to 14 residues. Germline CDR1 MNHEY, CDR2 SVGAGI. The CDR3 is CASRQGAEGAEAFF. In nucleotides, the CDR3 is TGTGCCAGCAGACAGGGGGCGGAGGGGGCTGAAGCTTTCTTT.

The CDR3 region is CASSLEGEGSPLHF. Here the CDR3 DNA reads TGCGCCAGCAGCTTGGAGGGGGAAGGTTCACCCCTCCACTTT. This chain joins TRBV5-1 and TRBJ1-6; D is possibly TRBD1 (6 bases). In germline, CDR1 is SGHRS, CDR2 YFSETQ. Trimming stripped 0 bases from V and 9 bases from J, with 10 bases between. The CDR3 totals 14 residues.

Only a few counts were recorded for this clone. The chain combines TRBV13 with TRBJ2-1; D may match TRBD1 or TRBD2 (5 bases each). The CDR3 length is 12 residues. V gave up 1 base and J gave up 9 bases, with 7 bases separating them. CDR1 and CDR2 (germline): PRHDT, FYEKMQ (reference sequence). The CDR3 bases are TGTGCCAGCAGCTTAGATGGGGGTGAGCAGTTCTTC. Translated: CASSLDGGEQFF.

CDR3 sequence (DNA): TGCAGTGCTAGCCTTGCCCCGAGCGCTTTCTTT. This translates into CSASLAPSAFF. V gene TRBV20-1 combines with J gene TRBJ1-1; D gene uncertain. The CDR3 loop spans 11 amino acids. Germline V gene sequence: CDR1 DFQATT, CDR2 SNEGSKA (reference sequence). Deletions cut 3 bases from V and 11 bases from J, with 13 bases between.

The V call is TRBV27, the J call TRBJ2-3; D may be TRBD2 (5 bases). CDR3 length: 15 amino acids. Germline CDR1 and CDR2: MNHEY and SMNVEV (reference sequence). V lost 0 bases and J lost 0, with 7 bases in between. CDR3 DNA: TGTGCCAGCAGTTTATCGAGGGCTAGCACAGATACGCAGTATTTT. Its protein product is CASSLSRASTDTQYF.

V is TRBV30 and J is TRBJ1-2; D not certain. The CDR3 has 11 residues. V was clipped by 4 bases and J by 4 bases, with 7 bases between them. Germline lookup yields CDR1 GTSNPN and CDR2 SVGIG (reference sequence). In DNA form, the CDR3 reads TGTGCCTGGAAGCTTTCCTATGGCTACACCTTC. Its translation is CAWKLSYGYTF.